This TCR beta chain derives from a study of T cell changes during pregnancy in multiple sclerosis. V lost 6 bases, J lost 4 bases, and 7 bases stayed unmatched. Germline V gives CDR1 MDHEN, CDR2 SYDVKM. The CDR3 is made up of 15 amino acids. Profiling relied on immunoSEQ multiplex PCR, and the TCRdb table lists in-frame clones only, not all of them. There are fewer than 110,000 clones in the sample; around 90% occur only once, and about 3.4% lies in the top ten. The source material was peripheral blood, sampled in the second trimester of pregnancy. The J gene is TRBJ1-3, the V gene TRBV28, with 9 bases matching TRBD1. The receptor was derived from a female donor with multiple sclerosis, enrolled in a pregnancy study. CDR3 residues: CASSLLGTGGNTIYF. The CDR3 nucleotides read TGTGCCAGCAGCCTTCTGGGGACAGGGGGAAACACCATATATTTT.